These T cell receptor beta chains were read from a single sample in a study of cytomegalovirus exposure and HLA in healthy donors. Sequencing used immunoSEQ multiplex PCR; TCRdb keeps in-frame clones, though not all of them. The sample includes some 190,000 clones, approximately 81% seen only once; the top ten take approximately 2.2%. Sequenced material: PBMCs. Receptor source: a male donor in good health and CMV-seronegative. Each CDR3 is given with its conserved first and last residue. The order of the fields is CDR3 DNA, CDR3 protein, J gene, D gene, V gene, clone size. D genes are given only for firm matches. Clone size, where shown, is once, few, many, or a class for clones that have expanded.

CDR3nt: TGTGCCAGCAGTGACCCCTCAGTGGTTAATGAGCAGTTCTTC
CDR3aa: CASSDPSVVNEQFF
j_gene: TRBJ2-1
d_gene: NA
v_gene: TRBV6-1
abundance: NA

CDR3nt: TGTGCCAGCAGCGCCCGGACTAGCGGAAATGAGCAGTTCTTC
CDR3aa: CASSARTSGNEQFF
j_gene: TRBJ2-1
d_gene: TRBD2
v_gene: TRBV9
abundance: NA

CDR3nt: TGTGCCAGCAGTTTCCCATTGGGGGGACCTAACTATGGCTACACCTTC
CDR3aa: CASSFPLGGPNYGYTF
j_gene: TRBJ1-2
d_gene: NA
v_gene: TRBV28
abundance: NA

CDR3nt: TGCGCCAGCAGCCAAGAAGGGTCGGCGGGGGGGGCCGCAGATACGCAGTATTTT
CDR3aa: CASSQEGSAGGAADTQYF
j_gene: TRBJ2-3
d_gene: TRBD2
v_gene: TRBV4-1
abundance: NA

CDR3nt: TGTGCCAGCAGCCCCAGGACAGGCAACACCGGGGAGCTGTTTTTT
CDR3aa: CASSPRTGNTGELFF
j_gene: TRBJ2-2
d_gene: TRBD1
v_gene: TRBV5-5
abundance: NA

CDR3nt: TGTGCCAGTAGTGCGGGGACAGGTGGAACTGAAGCTTTCTTT
CDR3aa: CASSAGTGGTEAFF
j_gene: TRBJ1-1
d_gene: TRBD1
v_gene: TRBV19
abundance: NA

CDR3nt: TGTGCCAGCAGTTTATCATTAGACAGAAACACTGAAGCTTTCTTT
CDR3aa: CASSLSLDRNTEAFF
j_gene: TRBJ1-1
d_gene: NA
v_gene: TRBV27
abundance: NA

CDR3nt: TGTGCCAGCAGGACGGACACCCGAGCGGGAGAAGCTCTAGATACGCAGTATTTT
CDR3aa: CASRTDTRAGEALDTQYF
j_gene: TRBJ2-3
d_gene: TRBD2
v_gene: TRBV7-8
abundance: NA

CDR3nt: TGCGCCAGCAGCGCCGGACAGCACTCCACAGATACGCAGTATTTT
CDR3aa: CASSAGQHSTDTQYF
j_gene: TRBJ2-3
d_gene: NA
v_gene: TRBV5-1
abundance: NA

CDR3nt: TGTGCCAGCAGTGACTCGAAGGGTCGGACAGTCTATGGCTACACCTTC
CDR3aa: CASSDSKGRTVYGYTF
j_gene: TRBJ1-2
d_gene: NA
v_gene: TRBV6-4
abundance: NA

CDR3nt: TGTGCCAGTAGTAAGAACGGCTCTGGAAACACCATATATTTT
CDR3aa: CASSKNGSGNTIYF
j_gene: TRBJ1-3
d_gene: NA
v_gene: TRBV19
abundance: NA

CDR3nt: TGCGCCAGCAGCCCAGGGACTAGCGCAGATACGCAGTATTTT
CDR3aa: CASSPGTSADTQYF
j_gene: TRBJ2-3
d_gene: TRBD2
v_gene: TRBV4-3
abundance: NA

CDR3nt: TGTGCCAGCAGTGAAGCTTGGGATCGACAGGGCAATCAGCCCCAGCATTTT
CDR3aa: CASSEAWDRQGNQPQHF
j_gene: TRBJ1-5
d_gene: NA
v_gene: TRBV6-1
abundance: NA

CDR3nt: TGTGCCAGCAGCCCGACTAGCGGGAGGATAAGCGGGAACACCGGGGAGCTGTTTTTT
CDR3aa: CASSPTSGRISGNTGELFF
j_gene: TRBJ2-2
d_gene: TRBD2
v_gene: TRBV5-4
abundance: NA

CDR3nt: TGTGCCAGTAGTATGGGTGGGGGCATCGGGGAGCTGTTTTTT
CDR3aa: CASSMGGGIGELFF
j_gene: TRBJ2-2
d_gene: NA
v_gene: TRBV19
abundance: NA

CDR3nt: TGTGCCAGCTCACACCGACAGGGGCCTCAGCCCCAGCATTTT
CDR3aa: CASSHRQGPQPQHF
j_gene: TRBJ1-5
d_gene: TRBD1
v_gene: TRBV18
abundance: NA

CDR3nt: TGTGCCAGCAGCTTAGGCGGGGGACTAAAGTCCTACGAGCAGTACTTC
CDR3aa: CASSLGGGLKSYEQYF
j_gene: TRBJ2-7
d_gene: TRBD2
v_gene: TRBV7-2
abundance: NA

CDR3nt: TGTGCCAGCTCACCAATAGTTACTTCGTCGAACACCGGGGAGCTGTTTTTT
CDR3aa: CASSPIVTSSNTGELFF
j_gene: TRBJ2-2
d_gene: NA
v_gene: TRBV18
abundance: NA

CDR3nt: TGTGCCAGCAGCACCTATACCCAGGGGAGCAATTCACCCCTCCACTTT
CDR3aa: CASSTYTQGSNSPLHF
j_gene: TRBJ1-6
d_gene: NA
v_gene: TRBV5-4
abundance: few

CDR3nt: TGTGCCAGCAGTTTATTTATGCAGACTGAAGCTTTCTTT
CDR3aa: CASSLFMQTEAFF
j_gene: TRBJ1-1
d_gene: NA
v_gene: TRBV28
abundance: NA

CDR3nt: TGTGCCAGCAGCAAGAGCAGGGGATGCTACGAGCAGTACTTC
CDR3aa: CASSKSRGCYEQYF
j_gene: TRBJ2-7
d_gene: NA
v_gene: TRBV21-1
abundance: NA

CDR3nt: TGTGCCAGCAGTTACTCGGAGCCTCGCTATGGCTACACCTTC
CDR3aa: CASSYSEPRYGYTF
j_gene: TRBJ1-2
d_gene: NA
v_gene: TRBV6-6
abundance: NA

CDR3nt: TGTGCCAGCAGCTTCCCCGGAGATACGCAGTATTTT
CDR3aa: CASSFPGDTQYF
j_gene: TRBJ2-3
d_gene: NA
v_gene: TRBV13
abundance: NA

CDR3nt: TGTGCCAGCAGTCGGGACAGGGCCACCCGAGGCTACACCTTC
CDR3aa: CASSRDRATRGYTF
j_gene: TRBJ1-2
d_gene: TRBD1
v_gene: TRBV6-5
abundance: NA

CDR3nt: TGTGCCAGCAGTTACTCCGGGAGCTATGGCTACACCTTC
CDR3aa: CASSYSGSYGYTF
j_gene: TRBJ1-2
d_gene: NA
v_gene: TRBV6-5
abundance: NA

CDR3nt: TGCGCCAGCAGCCAAGAGCGGGGGGGCCAAGAGACCCAGTACTTC
CDR3aa: CASSQERGGQETQYF
j_gene: TRBJ2-5
d_gene: TRBD2
v_gene: TRBV4-3
abundance: few

CDR3nt: TGTGCCAGCAGCTCGGGACAGATTACCTACGAGCAGTACTTC
CDR3aa: CASSSGQITYEQYF
j_gene: TRBJ2-7
d_gene: TRBD1
v_gene: TRBV6-1
abundance: NA

CDR3nt: TGTGCCAGCAGCTTGGGTCCGGGACTAGCGTACTACGAGCAGTACTTC
CDR3aa: CASSLGPGLAYYEQYF
j_gene: TRBJ2-7
d_gene: TRBD2
v_gene: TRBV5-6
abundance: NA

CDR3nt: TGTGCCAGCAGCTTGGAGGGGCTTGGGGCCAACGTCCTGACTTTC
CDR3aa: CASSLEGLGANVLTF
j_gene: TRBJ2-6
d_gene: NA
v_gene: TRBV5-4
abundance: NA

CDR3nt: TGTGCCAGCAGTTTATCAGGGGAGATTAACTATGGCTACACCTTC
CDR3aa: CASSLSGEINYGYTF
j_gene: TRBJ1-2
d_gene: NA
v_gene: TRBV28
abundance: NA

CDR3nt: TGTGCCAGCAGTCCCCGGGGAGGCACCACTGAAGCTTTCTTT
CDR3aa: CASSPRGGTTEAFF
j_gene: TRBJ1-1
d_gene: NA
v_gene: TRBV7-2
abundance: NA

CDR3nt: TGTGCCATCAGTGAAGGGAGCTACGAGCAGTACTTC
CDR3aa: CAISEGSYEQYF
j_gene: TRBJ2-7
d_gene: NA
v_gene: TRBV10-3
abundance: NA

CDR3nt: TGTGCCAGCAGCTCGAGAGCGACAGATACGCAGTATTTT
CDR3aa: CASSSRATDTQYF
j_gene: TRBJ2-3
d_gene: NA
v_gene: TRBV7-3
abundance: once

CDR3nt: TGTGCCAGCAGCGTAGTCGGGACTAGCGGTAACAATGAGCAGTTCTTC
CDR3aa: CASSVVGTSGNNEQFF
j_gene: TRBJ2-1
d_gene: TRBD2
v_gene: TRBV9
abundance: NA

CDR3nt: TGCAGCGCAACCCGGGGACTCCATTCCCAAGATACGCAGTATTTT
CDR3aa: CSATRGLHSQDTQYF
j_gene: TRBJ2-3
d_gene: NA
v_gene: TRBV29-1
abundance: NA

CDR3nt: TGTGCCAGTAGTGGCCGGCATCTAGCGGGAGTTCAAAATGAGCAGTTCTTC
CDR3aa: CASSGRHLAGVQNEQFF
j_gene: TRBJ2-1
d_gene: TRBD2
v_gene: TRBV19
abundance: NA

CDR3nt: TGCGCCAGCAGCTTGGACGGACTTGAAGCTTTCTTT
CDR3aa: CASSLDGLEAFF
j_gene: TRBJ1-1
d_gene: NA
v_gene: TRBV5-1
abundance: NA

CDR3nt: TGTGCCAGCAGCGCGGAAACAGATACGCAGTATTTT
CDR3aa: CASSAETDTQYF
j_gene: TRBJ2-3
d_gene: NA
v_gene: TRBV27
abundance: NA

CDR3nt: TGCGCCAGCAGCTTGGGACTAGCGGGGGGCTACGAGCAGTACTTC
CDR3aa: CASSLGLAGGYEQYF
j_gene: TRBJ2-7
d_gene: TRBD2
v_gene: TRBV5-1
abundance: NA